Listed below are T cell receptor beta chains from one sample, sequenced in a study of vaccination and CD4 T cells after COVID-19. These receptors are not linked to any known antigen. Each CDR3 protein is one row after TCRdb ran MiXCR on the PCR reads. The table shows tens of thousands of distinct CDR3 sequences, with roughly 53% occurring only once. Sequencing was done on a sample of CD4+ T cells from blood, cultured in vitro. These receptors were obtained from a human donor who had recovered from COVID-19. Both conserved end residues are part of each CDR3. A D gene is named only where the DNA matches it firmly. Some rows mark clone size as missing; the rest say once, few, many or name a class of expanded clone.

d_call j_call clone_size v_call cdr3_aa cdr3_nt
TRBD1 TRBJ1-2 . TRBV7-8 CASSWEGADRALGYTF TGTGCCAGCAGCTGGGAAGGGGCCGACAGGGCCTTAGGCTACACCTTC
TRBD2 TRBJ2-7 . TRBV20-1 CSATVAAGALYEQYF TGCAGTGCTACAGTAGCAGCGGGAGCCCTCTACGAGCAGTACTTC
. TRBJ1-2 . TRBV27 CASSPQAFTGAGGYTF TGTGCCAGCAGTCCCCAGGCATTCACGGGGGCGGGAGGCTACACCTTC
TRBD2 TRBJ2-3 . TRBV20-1 CSANEGLAGSTDTQYF TGCAGTGCTAATGAGGGACTAGCGGGGAGCACAGATACGCAGTATTTT
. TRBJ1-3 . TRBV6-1 CASSRGRPSGNTIYF TGTGCCAGCAGTCGAGGACGGCCCTCTGGAAACACCATATATTTT
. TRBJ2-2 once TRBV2 CASSVSSNTGELFF TGTGCCAGCAGTGTGAGTAGCAACACCGGGGAGCTGTTTTTT
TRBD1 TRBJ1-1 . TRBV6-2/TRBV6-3 CASSYSVGQPEAFF TGTGCCAGCAGTTACTCCGTGGGACAGCCTGAAGCTTTCTTT
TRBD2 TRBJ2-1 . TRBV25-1 CASSESGTSNNEQFF TGTGCCAGCAGTGAATCCGGGACTAGCAACAATGAGCAGTTCTTC
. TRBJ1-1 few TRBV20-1 CSAREAGARNTEAFF TGCAGTGCTAGAGAAGCAGGGGCAAGGAACACTGAAGCTTTCTTT
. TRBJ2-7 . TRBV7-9 CASSLALGQGSYEQYF TGTGCCAGCAGCTTAGCGCTTGGGCAGGGTTCCTACGAGCAGTACTTC
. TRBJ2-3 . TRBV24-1 CATSDLSGSDTQYF TGTGCCACCAGTGATTTGTCAGGGTCGGATACGCAGTATTTT
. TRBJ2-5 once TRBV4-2 CASSPTMTSGGRATQYF TGTGCCAGCAGCCCCACGATGACTAGTGGGGGGAGAGCGACCCAGTACTTC
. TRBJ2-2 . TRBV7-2 CASSPTRALANTGELFF TGTGCCAGCAGCCCAACGAGGGCCCTAGCGAACACCGGGGAGCTGTTTTTT
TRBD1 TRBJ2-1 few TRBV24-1 CATSDPSGTGGHEQFF TGTGCCACCAGTGATCCCTCCGGGACAGGGGGTCATGAGCAGTTCTTC
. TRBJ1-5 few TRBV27 CASSPITGTYETSNQPQHF TGTGCCAGCAGTCCTATTACCGGGACATACGAGACTAGCAATCAGCCCCAGCATTTT
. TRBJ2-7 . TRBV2 CASSEGQGTEQYF TGTGCCAGCAGTGAAGGGCAGGGTACCGAGCAGTACTTC
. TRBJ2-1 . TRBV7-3 CASSSIADPSNEQFF TGTGCCAGCAGCTCCATTGCGGACCCTAGTAATGAGCAGTTCTTC
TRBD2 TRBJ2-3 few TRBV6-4 CASSDSLAGGLDTQYF TGTGCCAGCAGTGACTCACTAGCGGGGGGGCTTGATACGCAGTATTTT
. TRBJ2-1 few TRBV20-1 CSARFRVENEQFF TGCAGTGCTAGGTTCAGGGTGGAAAATGAGCAGTTCTTC
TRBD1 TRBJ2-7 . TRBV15 CATSNNAGQGMGEQYF TGTGCCACCAGCAATAACGCCGGACAGGGTATGGGCGAGCAGTACTTC
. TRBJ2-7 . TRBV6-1 CASRQTGRVGEQYF TGTGCCAGCAGACAAACGGGGCGGGTGGGCGAGCAGTACTTC
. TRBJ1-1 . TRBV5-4 CASSPPRQGEAFF TGTGCCAGCAGCCCACCGCGGCAGGGTGAAGCTTTCTTT
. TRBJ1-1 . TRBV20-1 CSVRQGPSRMNTEAFF TGCAGTGTTCGGCAGGGGCCGAGTCGGATGAACACTGAAGCTTTCTTT
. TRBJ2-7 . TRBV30 CAWAFGDTSYEQYF TGTGCCTGGGCCTTTGGGGACACCTCCTACGAGCAGTACTTC
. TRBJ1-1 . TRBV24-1 CATSEQLTDSVVKNTEAFF TGTGCCACCAGTGAACAACTTACGGACAGTGTAGTAAAGAACACTGAAGCTTTCTTT
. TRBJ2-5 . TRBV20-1 CSAPDIDQTQYF TGCAGTGCCCCGGACATTGATCAGACCCAGTACTTC